The entry below describes one T cell receptor beta chain. This sample was included in a study of OX40 agonist ivuxolimab in advanced cancers. The assay was immunoSEQ multiplex PCR, and TCRdb's table has in-frame clones only and misses some. The sample has 99,000 or so clones, roughly 95% seen once. J was trimmed by 3 bases and V by 2 bases; bases with no gene match: 9. CDR1 and CDR2 (germline): MDHEN, SYDVKM. CDR3 length equals 16 residues. V is TRBV28 and J is TRBJ1-1; 7 bases fit TRBD1. The material was CD4+ or CD8+ T cells sorted from blood, obtained in a trial of the OX40 agonist ivuxolimab. This receptor was taken from an adult with an advanced solid tumor such as melanoma, head and neck, liver or kidney cancer. The CDR3 bases are TGTGCCAGCAGTTTACTCCCCACAGGGGAGGACACTGAAGCTTTCTTT. It codes for CASSLLPTGEDTEAFF.